Listed below are T cell receptor beta chains from one sample, sequenced in a study of identical twins. TCRdb reanalysed the 5' RACE reads using MiXCR and keeps one entry per CDR3 protein. The data contain around 480,000 distinct CDR3 sequences, around 15% of them singletons. These records were also assigned to another study, of yellow fever vaccine responses in identical twins.

The sample taken for sequencing was CD4+ T cells sorted from blood. These TCRs come from a woman under 30 in good health. Each CDR3 is given with its conserved first and last residue. A D gene is named only where the DNA matches it firmly. Clone size is not always given. Where it is, it says once, few, many or a class for expanded clones.

d_gene: NA; j_gene: TRBJ2-3; len: 16; abundance: many; v_gene: TRBV5-6; CDR3aa: CASSSLGFYSADTQYF; CDR3nt: TGTGCCAGCAGCTCTCTCGGGTTTTACAGCGCAGATACGCAGTATTTT
d_gene: NA; j_gene: TRBJ2-3; len: 16; abundance: NA; v_gene: TRBV21-1; CDR3aa: CASSRDETSGTDTQYF; CDR3nt: TGTGCCAGCAGCCGGGATGAGACTAGCGGCACAGATACGCAGTATTTT
d_gene: NA; j_gene: TRBJ2-7; len: 14; abundance: NA; v_gene: TRBV18; CDR3aa: CASSPPWDTVEQYF; CDR3nt: TGTGCCAGCTCACCACCGTGGGACACCGTCGAGCAGTACTTC
d_gene: TRBD2; j_gene: TRBJ2-7; len: 16; abundance: few; v_gene: TRBV5-1; CDR3aa: CASSSLLAGGPYEQYF; CDR3nt: TGCGCCAGCAGCTCCTTACTAGCGGGAGGACCCTACGAGCAGTACTTC
d_gene: NA; j_gene: TRBJ2-7; len: 15; abundance: NA; v_gene: TRBV6-5; CDR3aa: CASSYSAPGSGEQYF; CDR3nt: TGTGCCAGCAGTTACTCGGCCCCGGGGAGCGGGGAGCAGTACTTC
d_gene: TRBD2; j_gene: TRBJ2-1; len: 20; abundance: few; v_gene: TRBV27; CDR3aa: CASRILGLAGVLGYYNEQFF; CDR3nt: TGTGCCAGCAGAATCCTAGGACTAGCGGGAGTTTTGGGATACTACAATGAGCAGTTCTTC
d_gene: NA; j_gene: TRBJ2-7; len: 14; abundance: few; v_gene: TRBV3-1; CDR3aa: CASSPRQAPYEQYF; CDR3nt: TGTGCCAGCAGCCCACGACAGGCCCCCTACGAGCAGTACTTC
d_gene: NA; j_gene: TRBJ2-4; len: 14; abundance: many; v_gene: TRBV7-9; CDR3aa: CASSLASAKNIQYF; CDR3nt: TGTGCCAGCAGCTTAGCATCTGCCAAAAACATTCAGTACTTC
d_gene: NA; j_gene: TRBJ2-7; len: 15; abundance: NA; v_gene: TRBV5-1; CDR3aa: CASSLEGNNAYEQYF; CDR3nt: TGCGCCAGCAGCTTGGAGGGCAACAACGCCTACGAGCAGTACTTC
d_gene: NA; j_gene: TRBJ2-1; len: 12; abundance: few; v_gene: TRBV7-9; CDR3aa: CASSLGAGKGFF; CDR3nt: TGTGCCAGCAGCCTAGGGGCAGGGAAGGGGTTCTTC
d_gene: NA; j_gene: TRBJ1-1; len: 14; abundance: few; v_gene: TRBV5-5; CDR3aa: CASSPAPKNTEAFF; CDR3nt: TGTGCCAGCAGCCCCGCTCCAAAGAACACTGAAGCTTTCTTT